A single T cell receptor beta chain is shown here with its context. Antigen specificity is unknown. The sample is drawn from a study of beta chain features in type 1 diabetes. Study-level points and caveats: Patients showed naive, central memory and Treg TCRB repertoires that appeared more similar than those of healthy donors.

J was trimmed by 0 bases and V by 11 bases; bases with no gene match: 6. CDR1 MNHNS and CDR2 SASEGT come from the germline V gene. This CDR3 comprises 15 residues. The entirety of the isolated RNA underwent reverse transcription, so expressed TCRB transcripts were sequenced. TCRdb's table, derived via immunoSEQ multiplex PCR, lists solely in-frame clones and lacks some. The data show 250,000 to 300,000 clones, about 7.8% seen once. This chain connects TRBV6-1 to TRBJ2-6; TRBD1 aligns across 8 bases. Sequences were obtained from central memory CD4+ T cells from blood. This sequence was found in a young woman in good health. The CDR3 DNA reads TGTGCCGGGGGGACAGGTTCCTCTGGGGCCAACGTCCTGACTTTC. This encodes CAGGTGSSGANVLTF.